This TCR beta chain was retrieved from a study of blood T cells in healthy people across ages. Study-wide results and limits: CMV infection status of these donors was not known. Getting older went along with TCR beta diversity per million T cells dropping roughly linearly.

Comments on this clonotype: The antigen is not known.

The V and J ends lost 4 bases and 4 bases respectively, with 6 bases between them. The CDR3 sequence is 12 residues long. Per the germline V gene, CDR1 is SGHRS and CDR2 is YFSETQ. The use of a sample-barcoded 5' primer and a J-beta primer mix characterized a second PCR of roughly 6 to 11 cycles. TCRdb reprocessed the 5' RACE reads with MiXCR, giving one entry per CDR3 protein. The repertoire holds around 1,700,000 distinct CDR3 sequences, approximately 30% seen once, with 7.7% in the top ten. The origin of this receptor is a woman between 25 and 40 years old in good health. The chain employs TRBV5-1 and TRBJ1-3; the D gene is possibly TRBD1 (5 bases). Sample: blood. The CDR3 region is CASSGGGNTIYF. The CDR3 DNA follows: TGCGCCAGCAGCGGGGGAGGAAACACCATATATTTT. The complete variable domain, with remaining parts taken from reference TRBV5-1 and TRBJ1-3, reads KAGVTQTPRYLIKTRGQQVTLSCSPISGHRSVSWYQQTPGQGLQFLFEYFSETQRNKGNFPGRFSGRQFSNSRSEMNVSTLELGDSALYLCASSGGGNTIYFGEGSWLTVV.